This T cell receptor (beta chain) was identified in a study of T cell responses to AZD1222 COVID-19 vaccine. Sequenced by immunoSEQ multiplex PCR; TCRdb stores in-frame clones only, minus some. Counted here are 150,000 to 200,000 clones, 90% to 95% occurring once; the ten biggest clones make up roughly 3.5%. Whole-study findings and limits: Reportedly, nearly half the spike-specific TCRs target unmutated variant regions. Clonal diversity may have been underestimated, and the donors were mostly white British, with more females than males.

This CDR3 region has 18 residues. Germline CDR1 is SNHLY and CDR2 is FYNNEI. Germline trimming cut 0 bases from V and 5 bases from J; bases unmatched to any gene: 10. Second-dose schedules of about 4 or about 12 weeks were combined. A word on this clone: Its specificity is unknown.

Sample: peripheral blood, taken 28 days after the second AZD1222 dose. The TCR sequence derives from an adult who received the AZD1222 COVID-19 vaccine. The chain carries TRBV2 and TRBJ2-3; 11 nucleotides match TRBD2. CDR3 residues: CASSEALLAGGQVDTQYF. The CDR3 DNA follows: TGTGCCAGCAGTGAAGCGCTTTTAGCGGGAGGGCAGGTAGATACGCAGTATTTT.